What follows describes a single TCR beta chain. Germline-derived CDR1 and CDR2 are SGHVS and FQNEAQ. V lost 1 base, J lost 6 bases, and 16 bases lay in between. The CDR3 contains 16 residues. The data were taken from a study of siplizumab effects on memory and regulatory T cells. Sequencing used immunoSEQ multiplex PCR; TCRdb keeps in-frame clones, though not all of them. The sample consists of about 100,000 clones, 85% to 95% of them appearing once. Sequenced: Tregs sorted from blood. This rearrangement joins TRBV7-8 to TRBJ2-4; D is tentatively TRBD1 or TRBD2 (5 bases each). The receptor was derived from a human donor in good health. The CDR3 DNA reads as TGTGCCAGCAGCTTAGAGGTCTGGGGACCTTTAAACATTCAGTACTTC. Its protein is CASSLEVWGPLNIQYF.